The 19 T cell receptor beta chains given below trace back to one sample, sequenced in a study of shared clonotypes between healthy human individuals (dated by TCRdb to the early 2020s). The library came from the immunoSEQ multiplex PCR assay. Here the immuneACCESS table is served through TCRdb, limited to in-frame sequences with V and J called. Missing clones are a known gap in these copies; in checked studies unresolved V genes cover under half, and the rest lacks a known reason. This sample is represented by some 1 million clones; about 77% of them were singletons. Of the sample, roughly 1.5% falls within the top ten clones. Sequencing used memory CD4+ T cells sorted from blood. The cell subset or site label here, explained by the study, means: CD45RA-negative fraction. All receptors derive from a young man in good health.

This chain connects TRBV7-3 to TRBJ2-3, with TRBD2 identical over 10 bases. This CDR3 comprises 16 residues. The germline V gene has CDR1 SGHTA and CDR2 FQGTGA. The V segment lost 1 base and the J segment 8 bases; nucleotides outside the gene matches: 9. The CDR3 DNA is TGTGCCAGCAGCTTAAGGACTAGCGGTCCAGTCGGTACGCAGTATTTT. It encodes CASSLRTSGPVGTQYF. Full variable domain (missing parts from reference TRBV7-3 and TRBJ2-3): GAGVSQTPSNKVTEKGKYVELRCDPISGHTALYWYRQSLGQGPEFLIYFQGTGAADDSGLPNDRFFAVRPEGSVSTLKIQRTERGDSAVYLCASSLRTSGPVGTQYFGPGTRLTVL.

This clone has ten or more counts. Other DNA sequences from this sample encode an identical CDR3 as well. The genes are TRBV20-1 and TRBJ1-2; D possibly corresponds to TRBD1 (5 bases). CDR1 and CDR2 from the germline V gene are DFQATT and SNEGSKA (reference sequence). This CDR3 is 11 amino acids long. Trimming shortened V by 6 bases and J by 3 bases, and 8 bases separated the two germline ends. The CDR3 sequence: CSAGDDYGYTF. CDR3 in DNA: TGCAGTGCGGGGGACGACTATGGCTACACCTTC.

This chain joins TRBV2 and TRBJ1-5; 7 bases are a match to TRBD1. The J segment lost 0 bases and the V segment lost 7 bases, leaving 6 bases of the junction unmatched. The germline V gene has CDR1 SNHLY and CDR2 FYNNEI. The CDR3 is made up of 15 amino acids. CDR3 nucleotide sequence: TGTGCCAGCAAGGGACAGCCGAATAGCAATCAGCCCCAGCATTTT. Its translation: CASKGQPNSNQPQHF.

Concerning this clone: One end of the junction fails to match germline, which may point to a read error. The chain combines TRBV7-9 with TRBJ1-2, with 7 bases that match TRBD1. The CDR3 covers 16 residues. Germline CDR1 and CDR2: SEHNR and FQNEAQ (reference sequence). CDR3 in amino acids: CARSFRGGLLNYGYTF. DNA for the CDR3: TGTGCCAGAAGCTTCAGGGGGGGACTGCTTAACTATGGCTACACCTTC. Looking up the rest from reference TRBV7-9 and TRBJ1-2 gives the full variable domain: DTGVSQNPRHKITKRGQNVTFRCDPISEHNRLYWYRQTLGQGPEFLTYFQNEAQLEKSRLLSDRFSAERPKGSFSTLEIQRTEQGDSAMYLCARSFRGGLLNYGYTFGSGTRLTVV.

V and J are TRBV11-2 and TRBJ1-5; D is undetermined. Germline CDR1 SGHAT, CDR2 FQNNGV. Trimming shortened V by 0 bases and J by 1 base, and 7 bases separated the two germline ends. CDR3 length: 15 residues. The CDR3 nucleotides read TGTGCCAGCAGCTTAGATGGACGGAGCAATCAGCCCCAGCATTTT. It encodes CASSLDGRSNQPQHF.

The genes are TRBV7-8 and TRBJ2-7, with 7 bases fitting TRBD2. J was trimmed by 2 bases and V by 1 base; bases with no gene match: 8. This CDR3 is 16 amino acids long. Looked up from germline, CDR1 is SGHVS and CDR2 is FQNEAQ. This CDR3 reads CASSLGLAVLTYEQYF. The CDR3 DNA reads TGTGCCAGCAGCTTAGGGCTAGCGGTCTTGACCTACGAGCAGTACTTC.

This chain uses TRBV5-1 with TRBJ2-3, with 11 bases matching TRBD1. V shed 4 bases and J 6 bases; nucleotides not matched to a gene: 10. The CDR3 runs 16 residues. CDR1 and CDR2 (germline): SGHRS, YFSETQ. The CDR3 coding sequence is TGCGCCAGCAGCCATGAGGACAGGGGGCCGGCTGATACGCAGTATTTT. Its translation is CASSHEDRGPADTQYF.

The table lists this clone with a few counts. The V and J genes are TRBV9 and TRBJ1-2, with D unresolved. This CDR3 is built from 11 residues. Germline CDR1 and CDR2: SGDLS and YYNGEE. V lost 3 bases and J 8 bases, leaving 8 bases between the germline ends. CDR3 in DNA: TGTGCCAGCAGCGCGGTTCGGGGCTACACCTTC. It codes for CASSAVRGYTF.

This clone was detected many times. The V and J genes are TRBV29-1 and TRBJ2-3, with D possibly TRBD2 on 7 matching bases. The CDR3 contains 13 residues. The V end lost 7 bases, the J end lost 0 bases, and 11 bases lay between the germline ends. Germline CDR1 reads SQVTM; CDR2 reads ANQGSEA. CDR3 sequence: CSGGGGSTDTQYF. Written as DNA, the CDR3 is TGCAGCGGGGGGGGCGGGAGCACAGATACGCAGTATTTT.

The genes are TRBV2 and TRBJ1-1, with D perhaps TRBD1 (5 bases). CDR1 is SNHLY, CDR2 FYNNEI, per germline. This CDR3 contains 14 residues. Trimming removed 1 base at V and 4 bases at J, with 10 bases between. The CDR3 sequence is CASSEVGVGTEAFF. The DNA for the CDR3 is TGTGCCAGCAGTGAAGTGGGGGTTGGCACTGAAGCTTTCTTT.

The genes are TRBV10-3 and TRBJ1-1; possibly TRBD1 for D (5 bases). The CDR3 has 13 residues. The V gene's germline CDR1 is ENHRY and CDR2 SYGVKD. Trimming pared 9 bases from V and 2 bases from J, leaving 13 bases between. CDR3 bases: TGTGCCATTTTGGGGGGGATCAACACTGAAGCTTTCTTT. It is translated as CAILGGINTEAFF.

CDR3 sequence (DNA): TGTGCCAGCAGCTTGCCGGCTAGGAGTAGGTACAATGAGCAGTTCTTC. Amino acid sequence: CASSLPARSRYNEQFF. The V gene is TRBV5-8, the J gene TRBJ2-1; D is uncertain. In germline, CDR1 is SGHTS, CDR2 YDEGEE. V dropped 1 base and J dropped 4 bases, with 15 bases sitting between them. The CDR3 length is 16 residues.

The rearrangement joins TRBV7-2 to TRBJ2-3; 9 bases map to TRBD2. In germline, CDR1 is SGHTA, CDR2 FQGNSA. The CDR3 is 15 amino acids. Germline trimming cut 5 bases from V and 4 bases from J; bases unmatched to any gene: 7. CDR3 amino acids: CASSISGSGADTQYF. CDR3 nucleotide sequence: TGTGCCAGCAGCATTAGCGGGAGCGGAGCAGATACGCAGTATTTT.

The chain recombines TRBV11-2 with TRBJ2-7; 8 positions agree with TRBD1. V lost 5 bases and J lost 2; bases outside the gene matches: 8. The CDR3 contains 15 residues. The germline V gene encodes CDR1 SGHAT and CDR2 FQNNGV. The CDR3 loop reads CASSDTPDRAYEQYF. The CDR3 DNA follows: TGTGCCAGCAGCGATACTCCGGACAGGGCCTACGAGCAGTACTTC.

The genes are TRBV27 and TRBJ1-6, with a tentative D call TRBD1 (5 bases). CDR3 size: 15 residues. Germline V gene data show CDR1 as MNHEY and CDR2 as SMNVEV (reference sequence). The V end was cut by 4 bases, the J end by 4 bases, with 11 bases between. CDR3 DNA: TGTGCCAGCAGTTCCGGGACGGGATATAATTCACCCCTCCACTTT. Translated, it gives CASSSGTGYNSPLHF.

This sequence joins TRBV10-3 and TRBJ1-6, with 8 bases aligning to TRBD1. Trimming took 0 bases from V and 9 from J; bases not matched to a gene: 1. CDR1 and CDR2 (germline): ENHRY, SYGVKD. The CDR3 has 14 residues. The CDR3 spells CAISESQGASPLHF. In nucleotides, the CDR3 is TGTGCCATCAGTGAGTCGCAGGGGGCTTCACCCCTCCACTTT.

This CDR3 is CASSTLRGANEQFF. The CDR3, as DNA: TGTGCCAGCAGTACTCTCCGGGGGGCCAATGAGCAGTTCTTC. This chain uses TRBV6-5 with TRBJ2-1, with a possible D match to TRBD2 (7 bases). The V and J ends lost 5 bases and 6 bases respectively, with 14 bases between them. Germline CDR1 MNHEY, CDR2 SVGAGI. The CDR3 spans 14 residues.

The chain employs TRBV6-6 and TRBJ1-3; 7 nucleotides align to TRBD1. J was trimmed by 3 bases and V by 5 bases; bases with no gene match: 10. CDR1 is MNHNY and CDR2 is SVGAGI in the germline V gene (reference sequence). The CDR3 has 16 residues. The CDR3 sequence: CASSPLPGQLGNTIYF. The DNA of the CDR3 is TGTGCCAGCAGTCCGCTACCGGGACAGCTTGGAAACACCATATATTTT.

This clone was seen only a few times. The chain recombines TRBV2 with TRBJ1-2; D perhaps matches TRBD1 (6 bases). Germline CDR1 and CDR2: SNHLY and FYNNEI. The CDR3 consists of 16 residues. Trimming cost V 8 bases and J 1 base, with 20 bases left between them. CDR3 nucleotide sequence: TGTGCCAGCGCCGACAGGACGGGGACCTATAACTATGGCTACACCTTC. Its translation: CASADRTGTYNYGYTF.